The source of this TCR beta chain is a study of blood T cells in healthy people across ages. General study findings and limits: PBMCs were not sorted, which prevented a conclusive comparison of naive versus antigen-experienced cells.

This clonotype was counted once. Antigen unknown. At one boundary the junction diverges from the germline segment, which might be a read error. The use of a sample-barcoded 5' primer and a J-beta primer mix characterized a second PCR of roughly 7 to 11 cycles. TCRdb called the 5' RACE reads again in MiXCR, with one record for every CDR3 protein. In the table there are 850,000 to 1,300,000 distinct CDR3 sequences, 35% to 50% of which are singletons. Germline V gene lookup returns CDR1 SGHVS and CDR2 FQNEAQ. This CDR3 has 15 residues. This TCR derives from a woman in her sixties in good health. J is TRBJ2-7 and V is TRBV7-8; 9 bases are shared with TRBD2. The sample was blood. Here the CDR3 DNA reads TGTGCCGGCAGCCCCCAGGCGGGGGGGTCCTACGAGCAGTACTTC. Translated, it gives CAGSPQAGGSYEQYF.